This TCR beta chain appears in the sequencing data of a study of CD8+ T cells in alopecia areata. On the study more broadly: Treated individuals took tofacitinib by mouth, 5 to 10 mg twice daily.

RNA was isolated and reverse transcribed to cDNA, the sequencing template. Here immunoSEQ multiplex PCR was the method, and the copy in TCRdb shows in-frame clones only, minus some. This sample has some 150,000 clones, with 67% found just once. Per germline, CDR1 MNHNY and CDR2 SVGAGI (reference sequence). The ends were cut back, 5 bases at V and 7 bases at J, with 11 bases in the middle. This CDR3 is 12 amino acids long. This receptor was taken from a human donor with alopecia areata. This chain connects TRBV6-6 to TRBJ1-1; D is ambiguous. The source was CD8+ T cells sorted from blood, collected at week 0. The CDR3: CASSGPNYEAFF. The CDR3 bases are TGTGCCAGCAGTGGGCCTAATTATGAAGCTTTCTTT.